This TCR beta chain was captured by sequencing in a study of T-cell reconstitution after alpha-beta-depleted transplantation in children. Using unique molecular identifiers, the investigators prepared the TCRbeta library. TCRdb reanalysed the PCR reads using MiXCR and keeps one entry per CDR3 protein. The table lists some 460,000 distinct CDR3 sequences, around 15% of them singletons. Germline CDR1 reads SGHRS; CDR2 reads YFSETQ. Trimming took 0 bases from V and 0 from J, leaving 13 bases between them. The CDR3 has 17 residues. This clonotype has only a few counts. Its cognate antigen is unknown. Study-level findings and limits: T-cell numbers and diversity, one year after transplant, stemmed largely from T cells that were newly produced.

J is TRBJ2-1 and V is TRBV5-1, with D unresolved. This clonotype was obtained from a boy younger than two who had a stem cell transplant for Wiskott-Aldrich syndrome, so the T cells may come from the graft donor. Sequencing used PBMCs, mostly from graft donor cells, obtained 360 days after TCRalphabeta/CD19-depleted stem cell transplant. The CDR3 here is CASSLAFVRSSYNEQFF. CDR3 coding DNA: TGCGCCAGCAGCTTGGCCTTCGTCCGTAGCTCCTACAATGAGCAGTTCTTC.